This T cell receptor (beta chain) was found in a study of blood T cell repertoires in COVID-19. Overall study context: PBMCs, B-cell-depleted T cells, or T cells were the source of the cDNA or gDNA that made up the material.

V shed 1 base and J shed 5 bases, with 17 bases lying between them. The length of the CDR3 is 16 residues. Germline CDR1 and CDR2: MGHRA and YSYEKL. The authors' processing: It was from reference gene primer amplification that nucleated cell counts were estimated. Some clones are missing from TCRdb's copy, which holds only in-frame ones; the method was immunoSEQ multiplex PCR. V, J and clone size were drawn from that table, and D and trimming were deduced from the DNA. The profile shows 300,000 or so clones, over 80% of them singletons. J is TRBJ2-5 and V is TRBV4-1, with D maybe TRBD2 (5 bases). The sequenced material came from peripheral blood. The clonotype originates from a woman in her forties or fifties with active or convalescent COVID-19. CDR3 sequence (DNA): TGCGCCAGCAGCCAAGCCGAAACTAGTGTTTGGGAGACCCAGTACTTC. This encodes CASSQAETSVWETQYF.